This T cell receptor beta chain stems from a study of blood T cell repertoires in COVID-19. Study summary: From the United States, Italy and Spain came samples of acute and convalescent COVID-19. Sources were T cells, B-cell-depleted T cells, or PBMCs; the material itself was cDNA or gDNA.

The germline CDR1 and CDR2 sequences are MDHEN and SYDVKM. This CDR3 is built from 15 residues. Trimming removed 2 bases from V and 6 bases from J; junction bases left unmatched: 7. Authors' data handling: Using reference gene primer amplification, nucleated cell counts were estimated. Here immunoSEQ multiplex PCR was the method, and the copy in TCRdb shows in-frame clones only, minus some. That table supplies the V and J calls and clone size; D and trimming were determined from the DNA. The sample holds over 80,000 clones, approximately 79% seen once. The sample was peripheral blood. The chain joins TRBV28 to TRBJ1-5; 7 nucleotides match TRBD1. The clonotype was recovered from a man aged 70-80 years with COVID-19, enrolled during active disease. CDR3 nucleotide sequence: TGTGCCAGCAGTTTACCCATTACAGGGGTTCAGCCCCAGCATTTT. This translates into CASSLPITGVQPQHF.